These 18 T cell receptor beta chains share one sample of origin, sequenced in a study of blood T cell repertoires in COVID-19. Clones were sequenced by immunoSEQ multiplex PCR, and TCRdb holds only the in-frame ones, with some missing. The data contain 240,000 or so clones, roughly 80% of them singletons. Sequencing was performed on peripheral blood. The receptor source for this set is an older woman with active or convalescent COVID-19.

This rearrangement joins TRBV29-1 to TRBJ1-2, with D possibly being TRBD1 (5 bases). V was cut by 4 bases and J by 8 bases, with 11 bases left in between. Germline V gives CDR1 SQVTM, CDR2 ANQGSEA. The CDR3 contains 11 residues. The CDR3 nucleotides are TGCAGCGTTGTGGCGGGGGAGGGCTACACCTTC. Translation: CSVVAGEGYTF.

In its sample, this clone was seen once. This chain connects TRBV19 to TRBJ1-2; D unclear. The germline V and J ends were trimmed by 6 bases and 4 bases, with 27 bases remaining between them. Germline V gives CDR1 LNHDA, CDR2 SQIVND (reference sequence). CDR3 size: 18 residues. CDR3 loop: CASSRSPSAGQISYGYTF. CDR3 bases: TGTGCCAGTAGCCGCAGTCCTTCGGCGGGCCAGATCAGCTATGGCTACACCTTC.

The J gene is TRBJ2-5, the V gene TRBV7-2, with 8 bases matching TRBD1. Germline trimming cut 4 bases from V and 1 base from J; bases unmatched to any gene: 5. Germline CDR1 is SGHTA and CDR2 is FQGNSA. This CDR3 has 15 residues. The CDR3 sequence: CASSSGQGTQETQYF. As DNA, the CDR3 is TGTGCCAGCAGCTCCGGACAGGGAACCCAAGAGACCCAGTACTTC.

The V and J genes are TRBV7-9 and TRBJ1-2; D uncertain. CDR1 is SEHNR and CDR2 is FQNEAQ in the germline V gene (reference sequence). CDR3 length: 13 residues. The ends were cut back, 5 bases at V and 6 bases at J, with 13 bases in the middle. CDR3 DNA: TGTGCCAGCAGCCGACTAGCGAGTGATGGCTACACCTTC. Its translation is CASSRLASDGYTF.

The chain couples TRBV15 to TRBJ1-2, with D perhaps matching TRBD1 (6 bases). Germline assignment: CDR1 LNHNV and CDR2 YYDKDF (reference sequence). V lost 0 bases to trimming and J lost 10 bases, with 9 bases between them. The CDR3 totals 12 residues. The CDR3 reads CATSRDQGPYTF. The CDR3 DNA follows: TGTGCCACCAGCAGAGATCAGGGGCCCTACACCTTC.

This clone was seen only a few times. V usage is TRBV11-3 and J usage is TRBJ2-5; 9 positions match TRBD2. Germline V CDR1 and CDR2: SGHNT, YENEEA. The CDR3 is 17 residues long. J gave up 5 bases and V 1 base, and 11 bases lay outside the gene matches. The CDR3 is CASSLGVAGDLMETQYF. CDR3 sequence (DNA): TGTGCCAGCAGCTTAGGGGTAGCGGGGGACCTCATGGAGACCCAGTACTTC.

J is TRBJ1-4 and V is TRBV7-2; D is uncertain. This CDR3 has 15 residues. The V end was cut by 5 bases, the J end by 6 bases, with 16 bases between. Germline V gene sequence: CDR1 SGHTA, CDR2 FQGNSA. The DNA for the CDR3 is TGTGCCAGCAGCCCCCCCGGGAGCGGGTATGAAAAACTGTTTTTT. Its protein product is CASSPPGSGYEKLFF.

V usage is TRBV19 and J usage is TRBJ1-6, with D tentatively TRBD1 (6 bases). The V gene's germline CDR1 is LNHDA and CDR2 SQIVND (reference sequence). The V end lost 6 bases, the J end lost 0 bases, and 9 bases lay between the germline ends. The CDR3 is 15 amino acids. Written as DNA, the CDR3 is TGTGCCAGTAGGATGGACAGCTCCTATAATTCACCCCTCCACTTT. Its translation is CASRMDSSYNSPLHF.

CDR3 amino acids: CASSPHFGPRGTDTQYF. Here the CDR3 DNA reads TGTGCCAGCAGCCCGCATTTCGGCCCGAGGGGCACAGATACGCAGTATTTT. V gene TRBV7-9 combines with J gene TRBJ2-3, with a possible D match to TRBD2 (5 bases). This CDR3 has 17 residues. Germline CDR1 reads SEHNR; CDR2 reads FQNEAQ (reference sequence). Between the trimmed V and J ends, which lost 5 bases and 1 base, there was a span of 19 bases.

This sequence joins TRBV6-6 and TRBJ1-2, with 8 bases aligning to TRBD1. The germline V gene has CDR1 MNHNY and CDR2 SVGAGI (reference sequence). V lost 6 bases and J lost 3; bases outside the gene matches: 3. This CDR3 contains 13 residues. The CDR3: CASSAQGDYGYTF. The CDR3 DNA reads as TGTGCCAGCAGCGCACAGGGGGACTATGGCTACACCTTC.

V and J are TRBV19 and TRBJ1-5, with D possibly TRBD1 on 6 matching bases. The CDR3 is 15 residues long. The V end was cut by 4 bases, the J end by 2 bases, with 12 bases between. Germline V gene sequence: CDR1 LNHDA, CDR2 SQIVND (reference sequence). In DNA, the CDR3 is TGTGCCAGTAGTACATCACAGGGCCGCAATCAGCCCCAGCATTTT. It is translated as CASSTSQGRNQPQHF.

In its sample, this clone was seen many times. This chain's CDR3 is CASSSRTGGASGANVLTF. In nucleotides, the CDR3 is TGTGCCAGCAGCTCCCGGACAGGGGGCGCTTCTGGGGCCAACGTCCTGACTTTC. The rearrangement joins TRBV9 to TRBJ2-6, with 11 bases lining up with TRBD1. The germline V gene encodes CDR1 SGDLS and CDR2 YYNGEE. CDR3 length equals 18 residues. Trimming removed 4 bases from V and 1 base from J; junction bases left unmatched: 7.

In this sample, this clone turned up a few times. The J gene is TRBJ1-6, the V gene TRBV3-1 (or the pseudogene TRBV3-2); the match to TRBD1 covers 10 bases. The germline gives CDR1 LGHDT, CDR2 YNNKEL (reference sequence). Germline trimming cut 4 bases from V and 4 bases from J; bases unmatched to any gene: 10. The CDR3 is 18 amino acids. CDR3 amino acids: CASSPTRDRGPYNSPLHF. CDR3 in DNA: TGTGCCAGCAGCCCGACCCGGGACAGGGGCCCATATAATTCACCCCTCCACTTT.

This rearrangement joins TRBV18 to TRBJ1-3; D gene unclear. The CDR3 is made up of 16 amino acids. The germline V gene encodes CDR1 KGHSH and CDR2 LQKENI. Trimming took off 4 bases at V and 4 bases at J, with 17 bases between the two ends. CDR3 protein: CASSLTSGGPGNTIYF. The CDR3 DNA follows: TGTGCCAGCTCACTCACGTCGGGAGGTCCAGGAAACACCATATATTTT.

The rearrangement uses TRBV11-2 and TRBJ1-2; 9 bases agree with TRBD1. Germline V gene sequence: CDR1 SGHAT, CDR2 FQNNGV. The CDR3 extends over 14 amino acids. V shed 6 bases and J 3 bases; nucleotides not matched to a gene: 5. CDR3 bases: TGTGCCAGCAGTGAGGACAGGGGAGACTATGGCTACACCTTC. Amino acid sequence: CASSEDRGDYGYTF. The full variable domain, in which reference TRBV11-2 and TRBJ1-2 provide the parts outside the CDR3, is EAGVAQSPRYKIIEKRQSVAFWCNPISGHATLYWYQQILGQGPKLLIQFQNNGVVDDSQLPKDRFSAERLKGVDSTLKIQPAKLEDSAVYLCASSEDRGDYGYTFGSGTRLTVV.

The chain carries TRBV12-3 or TRBV12-4 and TRBJ2-5; D is unclear. The CDR3 spans 12 residues. With 3 bases removed from V and 5 bases from J, the gap between germline ends came to 7 bases. CDR3 amino acids: CASSFSGETQYF. The CDR3 coding sequence is TGTGCCAGCAGTTTTTCCGGGGAGACCCAGTACTTC.

The rearrangement joins TRBV15 to TRBJ2-7; 12 bases match TRBD2. Germline-derived CDR1 and CDR2 are LNHNV and YYDKDF (reference sequence). V was clipped by 4 bases and J by 6 bases; unmatched bases: 4. This CDR3 is 14 amino acids long. DNA of the CDR3: TGTGCCACCAGCACCGGACTAGCGGGGACCGAGCAGTACTTC. Its protein product is CATSTGLAGTEQYF.

The chain uses TRBV7-9 and TRBJ2-3; D is perhaps TRBD2 (5 bases). Trimming removed 5 bases at V and 2 bases at J, with 11 bases between. Per germline, CDR1 SEHNR and CDR2 FQNEAQ (reference sequence). There are 14 residues in the CDR3. CDR3 in DNA: TGTGCCAGCAGCGCCGGAGGTTTCACAGATACGCAGTATTTT. Amino acids: CASSAGGFTDTQYF. Variable domain in full (rest from reference TRBV7-9 and TRBJ2-3): DTGVSQNPRHKITKRGQNVTFRCDPISEHNRLYWYRQTLGQGPEFLTYFQNEAQLEKSRLLSDRFSAERPKGSFSTLEIQRTEQGDSAMYLCASSAGGFTDTQYFGPGTRLTVL.